Here is one T cell receptor beta chain with its context. This entry comes from a study of shared T cell receptors in the human thymus. Clones were read by immunoSEQ multiplex PCR, and TCRdb kept only the in-frame ones, dropping some. The sample holds over 350,000 clones, 85% to 95% seen once. The sequencing input was thymocytes. This clonotype originated in a human donor.

The CDR3 region has the DNA TGTGCCAGCAGCTCGACAGGGGGCGTTCGCGAAAAACTGTTTTTT. It codes for CASSSTGGVREKLFF. V and J are TRBV27 and TRBJ1-4, with 10 bases that match TRBD1. Trimming at V came to 6 bases and at J to 8 bases, leaving 9 bases not matched to a gene. CDR1 and CDR2 (germline): MNHEY, SMNVEV (reference sequence). The CDR3 is 15 amino acids.